What follows is one T cell receptor beta chain and its context. The data were obtained in a study of blood T cells in healthy people across ages. Sample-barcoded 5' priming and a J-beta primer mix drove a second PCR of about 7 to 11 cycles. TCRdb re-analysed the 5' RACE reads in MiXCR, keeping a single row per CDR3 protein. The table includes 2 million or so distinct CDR3 sequences, less than 50% detected once. This sequence was found in a middle-aged woman in good health. Sequences were obtained from blood.

The CDR3 DNA sequence: TGTGCCAGCAGCTTAGAAGGAATCGCAGGGCTCGGCTATGGCTACACCTTC. The encoded protein is CASSLEGIAGLGYGYTF. V gene TRBV7-3 combines with J gene TRBJ1-2, with D perhaps matching TRBD1 (5 bases). This CDR3 comprises 17 residues. Germline V gene sequence: CDR1 SGHTA, CDR2 FQGTGA. V shed 2 bases and J shed 4 bases, with 20 bases lying between them.